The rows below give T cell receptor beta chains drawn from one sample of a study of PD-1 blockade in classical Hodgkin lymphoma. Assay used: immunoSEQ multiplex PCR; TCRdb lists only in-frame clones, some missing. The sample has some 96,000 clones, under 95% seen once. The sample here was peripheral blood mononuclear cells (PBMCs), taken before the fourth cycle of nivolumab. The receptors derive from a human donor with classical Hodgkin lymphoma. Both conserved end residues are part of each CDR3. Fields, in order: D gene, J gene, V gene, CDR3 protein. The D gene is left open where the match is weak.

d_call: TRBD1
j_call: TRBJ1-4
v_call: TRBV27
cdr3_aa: CASSPDRGREKLFF

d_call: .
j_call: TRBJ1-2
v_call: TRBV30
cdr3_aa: CAWSVPGLNYGYTF

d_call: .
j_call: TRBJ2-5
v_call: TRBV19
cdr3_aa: CASSPGQETQYF

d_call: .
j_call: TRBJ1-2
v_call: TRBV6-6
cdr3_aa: CASSYSGNYGYTF

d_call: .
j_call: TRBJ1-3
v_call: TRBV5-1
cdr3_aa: CASSPGLGSGNTIYF

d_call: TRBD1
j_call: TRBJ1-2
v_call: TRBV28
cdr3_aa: CASRGGRGLEGYTF

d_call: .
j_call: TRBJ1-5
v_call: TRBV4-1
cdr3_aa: CASSHRLLYSNQPQHF

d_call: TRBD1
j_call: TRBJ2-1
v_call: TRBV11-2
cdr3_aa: CASSLAEQGSGHNEQFF

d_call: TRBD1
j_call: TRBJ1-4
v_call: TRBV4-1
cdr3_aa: CASSHPDRGSGKLFF

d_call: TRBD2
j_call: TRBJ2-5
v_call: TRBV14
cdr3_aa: CASSQLAGGTETQYF

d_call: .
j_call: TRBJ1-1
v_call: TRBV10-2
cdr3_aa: CASFFTRTGQGEAFF

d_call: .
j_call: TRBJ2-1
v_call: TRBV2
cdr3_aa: CATLGGGNNEQFF

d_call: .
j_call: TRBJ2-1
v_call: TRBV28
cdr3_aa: CASSQSSLFNEQFF

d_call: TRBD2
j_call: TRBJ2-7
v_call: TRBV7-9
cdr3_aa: CATHGGLAGLDEQYF

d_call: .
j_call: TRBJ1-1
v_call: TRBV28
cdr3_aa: CASSLWDGEAFF

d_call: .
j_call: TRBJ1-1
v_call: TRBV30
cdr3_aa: CAWSVRRKDTEAFF

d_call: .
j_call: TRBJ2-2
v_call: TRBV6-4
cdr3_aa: CASSGTVNTGELFF

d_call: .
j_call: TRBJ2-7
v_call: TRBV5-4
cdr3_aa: CASSLTGSHEQYF

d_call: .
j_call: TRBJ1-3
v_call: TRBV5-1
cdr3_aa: CASSLELGNAGNTIYF

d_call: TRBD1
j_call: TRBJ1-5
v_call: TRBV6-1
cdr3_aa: CASSELTGGQPQHF

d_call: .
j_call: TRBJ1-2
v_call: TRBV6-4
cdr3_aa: CASSPKGPKGYTF

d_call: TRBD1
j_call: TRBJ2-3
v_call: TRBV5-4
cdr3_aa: CASSPKTGYTDTQYF

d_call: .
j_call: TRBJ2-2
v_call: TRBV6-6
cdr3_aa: CASRYTGELFF

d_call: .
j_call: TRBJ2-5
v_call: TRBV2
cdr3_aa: CASTDQPHQETQYF